One sample yielded the 32 T cell receptor beta chains listed below, sequenced in a study of blood T cell repertoires in COVID-19. Clones were sequenced by immunoSEQ multiplex PCR, and TCRdb holds only the in-frame ones, with some missing. The sample has some 200,000 clones; more than 75% are singletons. Source material: peripheral blood. The receptor source for this set is a man aged 35 to 55 with active or convalescent COVID-19.

The gene calls are TRBV7-2 and TRBJ2-7; D remains ambiguous. The CDR3 consists of 11 residues. V lost 5 bases, J lost 4 bases, and 6 bases lay in between. Germline values: CDR1 SGHTA, CDR2 FQGNSA. For the CDR3, the DNA is TGTGCCAGCAGCCGTCAGTACGAGCAGTACTTC. Translation gives CASSRQYEQYF.

This clone appeared once. The genes are TRBV3-1 (or the pseudogene TRBV3-2) and TRBJ2-2; D call uncertain. Germline CDR1 reads LGHDT; CDR2 reads YNNKEL (reference sequence). V was pared by 0 bases and J by 4 bases, with 12 bases between. CDR3 size: 16 residues. The CDR3 is CASSQEWSRGTGELFF. The DNA of the CDR3 is TGTGCCAGCAGCCAAGAATGGAGCCGCGGCACCGGGGAGCTGTTTTTT.

This clone is a singleton in its sample. This rearrangement joins TRBV7-9 to TRBJ1-1; tentatively, D is TRBD1 (6 bases). Per germline, CDR1 SEHNR and CDR2 FQNEAQ (reference sequence). The CDR3 loop spans 14 amino acids. V lost 1 base, J lost 5 bases, and 11 bases lay in between. CDR3 sequence: CASSLVQGWTEAFF. In DNA form, the CDR3 reads TGTGCCAGCAGCTTAGTACAGGGTTGGACTGAAGCTTTCTTT.

This chain uses TRBV15 with TRBJ2-7; 7 bases map to TRBD2. Unmatched junction bases numbered 4, after V lost 4 bases and J lost 4 bases. Germline-derived CDR1 and CDR2 are LNHNV and YYDKDF (reference sequence). This CDR3 is 13 amino acids long. The CDR3 loop is CATSTQRGYEQYF. The CDR3 region has the DNA TGTGCCACCAGCACTCAGCGGGGATACGAGCAGTACTTC.

The chain is built from TRBV7-9 and TRBJ1-6, with a tentative D call TRBD1 (6 bases). There are 14 residues in the CDR3. Germline loops: CDR1 SEHNR, CDR2 FQNEAQ (reference sequence). The germline V and J ends were trimmed by 4 bases and 6 bases, with 10 bases remaining between them. The CDR3 loop reads CASSSDSFNSPLHF. In DNA form, the CDR3 reads TGTGCCAGCAGCTCGGACAGTTTTAATTCACCCCTCCACTTT. Based on the CDR3 plus reference TRBV7-9 and TRBJ1-6, the full variable domain is DTGVSQNPRHKITKRGQNVTFRCDPISEHNRLYWYRQTLGQGPEFLTYFQNEAQLEKSRLLSDRFSAERPKGSFSTLEIQRTEQGDSAMYLCASSSDSFNSPLHFGNGTRLTVT.

The chain uses TRBV27 and TRBJ2-5; 9 bases line up with TRBD2. The CDR3 is 16 residues long. The V and J ends lost 3 bases and 1 base, in that order; junction bases with no gene match: 6. Germline values: CDR1 MNHEY, CDR2 SMNVEV (reference sequence). CDR3 nucleotide sequence: TGTGCCAGCAGTTTTCGGCTAGCGGGGCCCCAAGAGACCCAGTACTTC. Amino acids: CASSFRLAGPQETQYF.

This clone was observed a single time. This chain connects TRBV11-2 to TRBJ2-3, with TRBD2 identical over 12 bases. This CDR3 spans 18 amino acids. Germline CDR1 SGHAT, CDR2 FQNNGV. With V trimmed by 4 bases and J by 0 bases, 8 bases remained unmatched. The CDR3 region is CASSSGLAGPPSTDTQYF. The CDR3 coding sequence is TGTGCCAGCAGCTCCGGACTAGCGGGGCCCCCAAGCACAGATACGCAGTATTTT.

Here the CDR3 DNA reads TGTGCCAGCAGCGGACAGGGGACCGGCCTGTTTTTT. It yields the protein CASSGQGTGLFF. The chain carries TRBV2 and TRBJ1-4; 9 bases are a match to TRBD1. Trimming at V came to 6 bases and at J to 14 bases, leaving 7 bases not matched to a gene. This CDR3 is built from 12 residues. CDR1 SNHLY and CDR2 FYNNEI come from the germline V gene.

This sequence joins TRBV28 and TRBJ2-2; 8 bases agree with TRBD1. V lost 5 bases, J lost 2 bases, and 7 bases stayed unmatched. Germline V lookup: CDR1 MDHEN, CDR2 SYDVKM. The CDR3 is 16 residues long. The CDR3 is CASSPGQGRNTGELFF. DNA for the CDR3: TGTGCCAGCAGTCCCGGACAGGGTCGAAACACCGGGGAGCTGTTTTTT.

This sequence joins TRBV5-1 and TRBJ1-1, with D perhaps matching TRBD1 (6 bases). Trimming left V 4 bases short and J 2 bases short, with 9 bases between. The CDR3 spans 13 residues. Germline V gives CDR1 SGHRS, CDR2 YFSETQ. CDR3 DNA: TGCGCCAGCAGCACGGACAGTAACACTGAAGCTTTCTTT. Its protein is CASSTDSNTEAFF.

This clone was found once. The J gene is TRBJ1-5, the V gene TRBV24-1; D remains ambiguous. V lost 6 bases and J 2 bases, leaving 7 bases between the germline ends. The CDR3 length is 13 residues. Germline V gene data show CDR1 as KGHDR and CDR2 as SFDVKD. In DNA, the CDR3 is TGTGCCACCAGTTATGGGCGCAATCAGCCCCAGCATTTT. Amino acid sequence: CATSYGRNQPQHF.

The V gene is TRBV30, the J gene TRBJ1-2; 8 bases align to TRBD1. The V gene's germline CDR1 is GTSNPN and CDR2 SVGIG (reference sequence). The CDR3 is made up of 18 amino acids. After removal of 4 bases from V and 0 bases from J, the junction contained 16 bases not matched to a gene. CDR3 DNA sequence: TGTGCCTGGATCCGGTACCGGGACAGGCCCCAGACTAACTATGGCTACACCTTC. This translates into CAWIRYRDRPQTNYGYTF.

This sequence joins TRBV11-2 and TRBJ1-5; the D gene is possibly TRBD1 (5 bases). V dropped 5 bases and J dropped 1 base, with 15 bases sitting between them. Per germline, CDR1 SGHAT and CDR2 FQNNGV. The CDR3 spans 16 residues. The CDR3 spells CASSPTTGGSNQPQHF. The CDR3 coding sequence is TGTGCCAGCAGCCCTACTACCGGGGGGAGCAATCAGCCCCAGCATTTT.

The sample holds one count of this clone. The V call is TRBV5-4, the J call TRBJ2-5; 9 bases line up with TRBD1. The germline V gene has CDR1 SGHNT and CDR2 YYREEE (reference sequence). With V trimmed by 0 bases and J by 5 bases, 5 bases remained unmatched. The CDR3 spans 15 residues. The CDR3 loop reads CASSLEDRGDETQYF. The CDR3 DNA follows: TGTGCCAGCAGCTTGGAAGACAGGGGGGACGAGACCCAGTACTTC.

This chain links TRBV4-3 with TRBJ2-1; D might be TRBD2 (6 bases). V shed 5 bases and J shed 4 bases, with 18 bases lying between them. The CDR3 sequence is 16 residues long. The germline CDR1 and CDR2 sequences are LGHNA and YSLEER. The DNA of the CDR3 is TGCGCCAGCAGCGCCTTCCGGACTAACCAGTACAATGAGCAGTTCTTC. Encoded protein: CASSAFRTNQYNEQFF.

The chain is built from TRBV6-1 and TRBJ2-4; D uncertain. The V end was cut by 1 base, the J end by 0 bases, with 4 bases between. The germline V gene has CDR1 MNHNS and CDR2 SASEGT. This CDR3 is 14 amino acids long. The CDR3 spells CASSEGGAKNIQYF. CDR3 bases: TGTGCCAGCAGTGAAGGAGGAGCCAAAAACATTCAGTACTTC.

The chain joins TRBV7-9 to TRBJ2-2; D might be TRBD2 (6 bases). V was clipped by 5 bases and J by 4 bases, with 11 bases between them. This CDR3 is built from 14 residues. The V gene's germline CDR1 is SEHNR and CDR2 FQNEAQ (reference sequence). The CDR3 nucleotides are TGTGCCAGCAGCCTCGCGGGGATCACCGGGGAGCTGTTTTTT. Its protein product is CASSLAGITGELFF.

This chain connects TRBV2 to TRBJ1-3; no clear D gene. The CDR3 runs to 14 residues. The germline V and J ends were trimmed by 6 bases and 4 bases, with 13 bases remaining between them. Germline V gives CDR1 SNHLY, CDR2 FYNNEI. CDR3 nucleotide sequence: TGTGCCAGCAGGGCCGACTTGCAAGGAAACACCATATATTTT. Translating gives CASRADLQGNTIYF.

The chain has TRBV7-6 and TRBJ2-2, with a weak D call TRBD1 (7 bases). V dropped 5 bases and J dropped 1 base, with 14 bases sitting between them. The V gene's germline CDR1 is SGHVS and CDR2 FNYEAQ. This CDR3 spans 16 amino acids. This chain's CDR3 is CASSPRQGLNTGELFF. CDR3 in DNA: TGTGCCAGCAGCCCCAGACAGGGACTGAACACCGGGGAGCTGTTTTTT.

The rearrangement links TRBV6-5 to TRBJ2-1; 9 bases match TRBD1. The germline V gene has CDR1 MNHEY and CDR2 SVGAGI. The CDR3 is 12 amino acids. J gave up 8 bases and V 5 bases, and 1 base lay outside the gene matches. The CDR3, as DNA: TGTGCCAGCAGTACAGGGGGCTATGAGCAGTTCTTC. Translation gives CASSTGGYEQFF.

This chain uses TRBV6-6 with TRBJ2-1, with 11 bases identical to TRBD2. CDR3 length: 14 residues. V was pared by 6 bases and J by 8 bases, with 6 bases of the junction left unmatched. From germline, CDR1 is MNHNY and CDR2 SVGAGI (reference sequence). CDR3 in DNA: TGTGCCAGCAGAACTAGCGGGGGACCCCATGAGCAGTTCTTC. It yields the protein CASRTSGGPHEQFF.

V is TRBV6-4 and J is TRBJ2-1; 8 bases map to TRBD1. With V trimmed by 2 bases and J by 5 bases, 8 bases remained unmatched. The CDR3 length is 16 residues. Looked up from germline, CDR1 is MRHNA and CDR2 is SNTAGT. Here the CDR3 reads CASSDESTGAHNEQFF. The CDR3 DNA reads as TGTGCCAGCAGTGACGAATCGACAGGGGCTCACAATGAGCAGTTCTTC.

The chain combines TRBV5-5 with TRBJ2-2; D may be TRBD2 (6 bases). Trimming removed 6 bases from V and 0 bases from J, with 12 bases in between. CDR3 length: 15 amino acids. Germline V gene data show CDR1 as SGHKS and CDR2 as YYEKEE (reference sequence). CDR3 DNA: TGTGCCAGCATCCTAGGAGGGGCGAACACCGGGGAGCTGTTTTTT. This encodes CASILGGANTGELFF.

The V gene is TRBV6-6, the J gene TRBJ1-5; D is ambiguous. The V end lost 4 bases, the J end lost 4 bases, and 8 bases lay between the germline ends. The CDR3 is 13 amino acids. CDR1 is MNHNY and CDR2 is SVGAGI in the germline V gene (reference sequence). The CDR3 coding sequence is TGTGCCAGCAGTTTCGACGGGAATCAGCCCCAGCATTTT. This codes for CASSFDGNQPQHF.

The J gene is TRBJ2-3, the V gene TRBV11-3; TRBD2 aligns across 10 bases. The CDR3 consists of 16 residues. V gave up 5 bases and J gave up 6 bases; unmatched junction bases: 11. The germline gives CDR1 SGHNT, CDR2 YENEEA. The CDR3 DNA sequence: TGTGCCAGCAGCCCCCATATGGCTAGCGGGGGTGATACGCAGTATTTT. Its translation: CASSPHMASGGDTQYF. The variable domain in full, completed from reference TRBV11-3 and TRBJ2-3, reads EAGVVQSPRYKIIEKKQPVAFWCNPISGHNTLYWYLQNLGQGPELLIRYENEEAVDDSQLPKDRFSAERLKGVDSTLKIQPAELGDSAVYLCASSPHMASGGDTQYFGPGTRLTVL.

V is TRBV27 and J is TRBJ2-3, with D perhaps TRBD2 (5 bases). The CDR3 covers 15 residues. The V gene lost 7 bases and the J gene lost 4 bases, with 18 bases spanning the gap. CDR1 is MNHEY and CDR2 is SMNVEV in the germline V gene (reference sequence). The CDR3 DNA sequence: TGTGCCAGCAACTTAGAGGGTGAAGTATCAGATACGCAGTATTTT. Encoded protein: CASNLEGEVSDTQYF.

The chain is built from TRBV18 and TRBJ2-5, with D perhaps matching TRBD2 (6 bases). This CDR3 comprises 17 residues. CDR1 is KGHSH, CDR2 LQKENI, per germline. V shed 0 bases and J shed 5 bases, with 19 bases lying between them. CDR3 nucleotide sequence: TGTGCCAGCTCACCACCGTCGTCGGGGGTTCGCCAGGAGACCCAGTACTTC. This translates into CASSPPSSGVRQETQYF.

This clone was found a few times. The J gene is TRBJ2-5, the V gene TRBV14, with TRBD2 as a possible D gene (6 bases). The CDR3 runs to 19 residues. The V gene's germline CDR1 is SGHDN and CDR2 FVKESK. The V gene lost 0 bases and the J gene lost 1 base, with 21 bases spanning the gap. The CDR3 is CASSQEMPRLGRRQETQYF. The CDR3 DNA is TGTGCCAGCAGCCAAGAAATGCCGCGACTAGGCAGACGCCAAGAGACCCAGTACTTC.

A remark on this clone: Relative to the germline gene, one junction end is altered; a read error may explain this. The V gene is TRBV7-7, the J gene TRBJ2-2, with 7 nucleotides matching TRBD1. CDR3 length equals 15 residues. Germline CDR1 and CDR2: SSHAT and FNYEAQ (reference sequence). Written as DNA, the CDR3 is TGTGCTAGCAGCTCCCGACAGGGTGGGACCGGGGAGCTGTTTTTT. It is translated as CASSSRQGGTGELFF.

This clone occurred once. The chain is built from TRBV5-1 and TRBJ2-2; D is possibly TRBD1 (6 bases). The V and J ends lost 7 bases and 6 bases respectively, with 19 bases between them. The CDR3 loop spans 15 amino acids. Germline V CDR1 and CDR2: SGHRS, YFSETQ. The CDR3, as DNA: TGCGCCAGCGGCAGGGGTGGCGTGTCTCCCGGGGAGCTGTTTTTT. This gives the protein CASGRGGVSPGELFF.

The chain employs TRBV30 and TRBJ1-1, with a tentative D call TRBD1 (5 bases). The CDR3 consists of 13 residues. Germline V gene sequence: CDR1 GTSNPN, CDR2 SVGIG (reference sequence). V dropped 1 base and J dropped 5 bases, with 11 bases sitting between them. In nucleotides, the CDR3 is TGTGCCTGGAGTGCCCCGGGGGGGACTGAAGCTTTCTTT. Protein: CAWSAPGGTEAFF.

The chain has TRBV10-2 and TRBJ2-7; D is possibly TRBD2 (7 bases). The CDR3 length is 15 residues. Germline V CDR1 and CDR2: WSHSY, SAAADI. Trimming cost V 8 bases and J 1 base, with 18 bases left between them. CDR3 region: CASSSGRGGSYEQYF. The CDR3 bases are TGCGCCAGCTCCTCGGGAAGGGGGGGTTCCTACGAGCAGTACTTC.